This is a list of T cell receptor beta chains from one sample in a study of shared clonotypes between healthy human individuals. Assay used: immunoSEQ multiplex PCR; TCRdb lists only in-frame clones, some missing. Found here are around 1.4 million clones, approximately 98.5% of them singletons; the top ten hold 0.36%. The specimen sequenced was naive CD4+ T cells sorted from blood. These receptor sequences come from a man aged 25-45 years in good health. Both conserved end residues are part of each CDR3. The listing skips clone size in some rows; elsewhere it reads once, few, many or a size class.

j_call | clone_size | v_call | cdr3_aa
TRBJ2-5 | NA | TRBV15 | CATSRGLQETQYF
TRBJ1-2 | NA | TRBV18 | CASSPTGEGYTF
TRBJ1-1 | NA | TRBV10-3 | CAIRRDRENTEAFF
TRBJ1-2 | once | TRBV18 | CASSPLPDSSYGYTF
TRBJ1-1 | NA | TRBV12-5 | CASGSIQVSVRNTEAFF
TRBJ2-1 | NA | TRBV11-2 | CATRETAGTGKNEQFF
TRBJ2-7 | NA | TRBV11-2 | CASSTTVGNEQYF
TRBJ2-1 | NA | TRBV5-6 | CASSVRFNEQFF
TRBJ2-7 | NA | TRBV7-9 | CASSPRKSGEQYF
TRBJ2-7 | once | TRBV20-1 | CSARGGLEQYF
TRBJ2-1 | NA | TRBV6-1 | CASSGRTAYNEQFF
TRBJ2-7 | NA | TRBV28 | CASSLLSYEQYF
TRBJ1-5 | NA | TRBV28 | CASSSLGLLGQPQHF
TRBJ2-1 | NA | TRBV7-8 | CASSRSAGGVYNEQFF
TRBJ1-3 | NA | TRBV6-5 | CASSYAGTGTGNTIYF
TRBJ2-7 | NA | TRBV9 | CASSVYPQDEQYF
TRBJ2-7 | NA | TRBV28 | CASSLYRRTYEQYF
TRBJ1-5 | NA | TRBV4-2 | CASSHDQQPQHF
TRBJ2-5 | NA | TRBV7-7 | CASSPLGGKETQYF
TRBJ2-7 | NA | TRBV6-6 | CASSSGLAGVSYEQYF
TRBJ1-1 | NA | TRBV9 | CASSVGRVLHTEAFF
TRBJ2-5 | NA | TRBV6-5 | CASSYSKSTGVETQYF
TRBJ2-1 | NA | TRBV4-3 | CASSQDRQRSYNEQFF
TRBJ1-5 | NA | TRBV30 | CAWTDDARQPQHF
TRBJ2-1 | NA | TRBV29-1 | CSDGLAGSYNEQFF
TRBJ2-1 | NA | TRBV4-3 | CASSLRTRGYEQFF
TRBJ1-1 | NA | TRBV18 | CASSPPGSAEAFF
TRBJ2-7 | NA | TRBV11-3 | CASSPGLAGGKVYEQYF
TRBJ2-7 | NA | TRBV18 | CASSPDSAREQYF
TRBJ2-7 | NA | TRBV20-1 | CSVYDSYEQYF
TRBJ2-1 | NA | TRBV10-1 | CASSGLSGNEQFF
TRBJ2-1 | NA | TRBV7-3 | CASSPAGGPYNEQFF
TRBJ2-3 | NA | TRBV6-6 | CASSPMDHTDTQYF
TRBJ2-7 | NA | TRBV7-2 | CASSLGLAGVYEQYF
TRBJ2-1 | NA | TRBV5-1 | CASSLDRGNNEQFF
TRBJ2-5 | NA | TRBV28 | CASNLGQIETQYF
TRBJ2-1 | NA | TRBV5-1 | CASSLLRGGTYNEQFF
TRBJ2-3 | NA | TRBV5-4 | CASSYNSGRADTQYF
TRBJ1-5 | NA | TRBV9 | CASSVGGSGNQPQHF
TRBJ2-1 | NA | TRBV18 | CASSPLPPGASYNEQFF
TRBJ2-2 | once | TRBV5-6 | CASSLGQVLTGELFF
TRBJ1-4 | NA | TRBV6-1 | CASSEYREGKLFF
TRBJ2-1 | NA | TRBV28 | CASTLAGRYNEQFF
TRBJ1-5 | NA | TRBV18 | CASSPWGEGNQPQHF
TRBJ2-1 | NA | TRBV7-9 | CASSLERQTEQFF
TRBJ2-1 | NA | TRBV15 | CATSRGGVDEQFF
TRBJ2-7 | NA | TRBV28 | CASSLQGLYEQYF
TRBJ2-1 | NA | TRBV2 | CVAHGGSYNEQFF
TRBJ2-3 | once | TRBV6-6 | CASSHTGMYTDTQYF
TRBJ2-7 | NA | TRBV28 | CASSKPGTGAYEQCF
TRBJ2-1 | NA | TRBV5-6 | CASSLYFQRDGSYNEQFF
TRBJ1-5 | NA | TRBV7-9 | CASSLSQPQHF
TRBJ2-7 | NA | TRBV5-1 | CASTRQGTYEQYF
TRBJ2-3 | once | TRBV5-4 | CASSLLAGVSTDTQYF